The sequence of this TCR beta chain was determined in a study of T cell changes during pregnancy in multiple sclerosis. TCRdb's copy holds only in-frame clones and misses some; the assay was immunoSEQ multiplex PCR. This table has 21,000 or so clones, about 87% appearing once. Sequencing was performed on CD8+ T cells from peripheral blood mononuclear cells, taken in the second trimester of pregnancy. This receptor was taken from a female donor in good health, enrolled as a control in a pregnancy study.

CDR3: CASSHREPTF. CDR3 DNA sequence: TGTGCCAGCAGTCACAGGGAGCCCACCTTC. The J gene is TRBJ1-2, the V gene TRBV28, with D tentatively TRBD1 (6 bases). Germline CDR1 reads MDHEN; CDR2 reads SYDVKM. The CDR3 runs to 10 residues. Trimming removed 5 bases from V and 13 bases from J, with 11 bases in between.